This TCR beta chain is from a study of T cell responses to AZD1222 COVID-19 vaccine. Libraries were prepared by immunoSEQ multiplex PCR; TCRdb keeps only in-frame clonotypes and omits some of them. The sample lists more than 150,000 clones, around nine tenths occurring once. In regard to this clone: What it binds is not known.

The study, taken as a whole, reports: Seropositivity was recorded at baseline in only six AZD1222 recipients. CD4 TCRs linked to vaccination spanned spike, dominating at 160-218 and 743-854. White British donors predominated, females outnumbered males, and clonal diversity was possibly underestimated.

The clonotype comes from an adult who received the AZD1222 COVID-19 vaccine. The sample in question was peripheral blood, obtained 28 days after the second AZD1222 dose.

The CDR3 here is CASSLRGSYEQYF. CDR3 bases: TGTGCCAGCAGCTTACGGGGCTCCTACGAGCAGTACTTC. The chain is built from TRBV13 and TRBJ2-7; a weak D match, TRBD2 (5 bases). The CDR3 covers 13 residues. The germline gives CDR1 PRHDT, CDR2 FYEKMQ (reference sequence). V lost 2 bases and J lost 0, with 5 bases in between.